The 14 T cell receptor beta chains below were found in one sample sequenced in a study of metastatic and nonmetastatic thyroid tumors. All patients were untreated before thyroid surgery. TCRdb used MiXCR to call clones anew from the PCR reads. Here the sample spans fewer than 100,000 clones, around 14% being singletons. What was sequenced was blood. The receptors derive from a female donor with papillary thyroid cancer or a benign thyroid nodule (not recorded which). Some clones in this sample may be carry-over from other donors' samples.

This clone was observed a few times. This rearrangement joins TRBV12-3 or TRBV12-4 to TRBJ2-6; D remains ambiguous. Trimming took 1 base from V and 8 from J, leaving 15 bases between them. The CDR3 consists of 16 residues. The CDR3 region has the DNA TGTGCCAGCAGTTTAGACGAGTTCTCTGGTTCCAACGTCCTGACTTTC. This gives the protein CASSLDEFSGSNVLTF.

Regarding this clone: This CDR3 fails to terminate in the conserved phenylalanine or tryptophan, so it likely reflects a read error. The DNA is left out, because the CDR3 cannot be placed on it with certainty; the CDR3 is given as TCRdb lists it. The V gene is TRBV9, the J gene TRBJ2-6; the table gives TRBD2 as D, unverified against the DNA. In germline, CDR1 is SGDLS, CDR2 YYNGEE. The CDR3 has 9 residues if both end residues are counted. CDR3 amino acids: CVSSEVPSG.

This clone appeared many times. This chain connects TRBV6-2 or TRBV6-3 to TRBJ2-1; perhaps TRBD1 as D (7 bases). V was cut by 2 bases and J by 5 bases, with 16 bases left in between. Germline CDR1 and CDR2: MNHEY and SVGEGT. The CDR3 is made up of 16 amino acids. In DNA, the CDR3 is TGTGCCAGCAGTTACGAGGTTGGGGGGACAGACAATGAGCAGTTCTTC. Amino acid sequence: CASSYEVGGTDNEQFF.

This clone was recorded a few times. Possible read error: a much larger clone is one base away. The identical CDR3 is also encoded by other nucleotide sequences in the sample. This chain uses TRBV12-3 or TRBV12-4 with TRBJ1-1, with D perhaps TRBD1 (5 bases). The CDR3 has 14 residues. Trimming took 4 bases from V and 11 from J, leaving 20 bases between them. CDR3 DNA sequence: TGTGCCAGCAGTTGGGGCCCGAGCGCGAGTGAGGCTTTCTTT. It translates to CASSWGPSASEAFF.

In this sample, this clone turned up a few times. At the DNA level, this CDR3 is encoded by other sequences in the same sample as well. The chain recombines TRBV10-3 with TRBJ2-3; D is unresolved. This CDR3 comprises 15 residues. CDR1 is ENHRY and CDR2 is SYGVKD in the germline V gene. The ends were cut back, 4 bases at V and 0 bases at J, with 11 bases in the middle. CDR3: CAISVERGSTDTQYF. CDR3 coding DNA: TGTGCCATCAGTGTGGAGCGTGGAAGCACAGATACGCAGTATTTT.

About this clone: Other DNA sequences in this sample translate to the same CDR3. The chain has TRBV7-9 and TRBJ1-1; D unresolved. This CDR3 contains 14 residues. Germline CDR1 SEHNR, CDR2 FQNEAQ (reference sequence). Trimming removed 5 bases at V and 5 bases at J, with 15 bases between. The DNA for the CDR3 is TGTGCCAGCAGCCCTGGTACATCCGGGACTGAAGCTTTCTTT. Translated, it gives CASSPGTSGTEAFF.

This clone was counted at least ten times. The rearrangement links TRBV30 to TRBJ1-6; no reliable D call. CDR1 is GTSNPN and CDR2 is SVGIG in the germline V gene (reference sequence). The CDR3 is 14 residues long. Trimming stripped 4 bases from V and 9 bases from J, with 16 bases between. CDR3 amino acids: CAWKRGPSGSPLHF. Written as DNA, the CDR3 is TGTGCCTGGAAGCGTGGCCCGTCCGGTTCACCCCTCCACTTT.

The rearrangement uses TRBV30 and TRBJ1-2; D unresolved. CDR3 length: 15 amino acids. Between the trimmed V and J ends, which lost 3 bases and 0 bases, there was a span of 14 bases. The germline CDR1 and CDR2 sequences are GTSNPN and SVGIG (reference sequence). The CDR3 loop reads CAWRLRVRANYGYTF. The CDR3 DNA is TGTGCCTGGAGACTGAGGGTACGGGCTAACTATGGCTACACCTTC.

This clone was seen repeatedly, ten times or more. The chain combines TRBV4-1 with TRBJ2-2, with a tentative D call TRBD1 (5 bases). The length of the CDR3 is 15 residues. Germline V CDR1 and CDR2: MGHRA, YSYEKL. V was cut by 0 bases and J by 6 bases, with 11 bases left in between. The CDR3 DNA reads TGCGCCAGCAGCCAAGATCCCCAGGGTTCCGGGGAGCTGTTTTTT. Translation gives CASSQDPQGSGELFF.

The sample holds many counts of this clone. The CDR3 protein is CASSQVLQRGPTDTQYF. CDR3 nucleotide sequence: TGTGCCAGCAGCCAAGTTCTCCAGCGGGGGCCCACAGATACGCAGTATTTT. The V gene is TRBV3-1, the J gene TRBJ2-3; 8 bases line up with TRBD2. Germline values: CDR1 LGHDT, CDR2 YNNKEL (reference sequence). The CDR3 runs to 17 residues. The ends lost 1 base at V and 2 bases at J; junction bases unmatched: 8.

There are many counts of this clone. This chain connects TRBV5-1 to TRBJ1-4; D is possibly TRBD1 (5 bases). Trimming took 0 bases from V and 5 from J, leaving 11 bases between them. CDR1 and CDR2 from the germline V gene are SGHRS and YFSETQ. CDR3 length equals 15 residues. CDR3 coding DNA: TGCGCCAGCAGCTTGGTAACAGGTCAAAATGAAAAACTGTTTTTT. It specifies CASSLVTGQNEKLFF. The whole variable domain, remainder taken from reference TRBV5-1 and TRBJ1-4, is KAGVTQTPRYLIKTRGQQVTLSCSPISGHRSVSWYQQTPGQGLQFLFEYFSETQRNKGNFPGRFSGRQFSNSRSEMNVSTLELGDSALYLCASSLVTGQNEKLFFGSGTQLSVL.

V is TRBV20-1 and J is TRBJ2-7; D not resolved. This CDR3 is 14 amino acids long. The ends were cut back, 0 bases at V and 2 bases at J, with 11 bases in the middle. Germline CDR1 DFQATT, CDR2 SNEGSKA (reference sequence). The CDR3 loop is CSAREVHGTYEQYF. The CDR3 coding sequence is TGCAGTGCTAGAGAGGTACATGGGACCTACGAGCAGTACTTC.

The table lists this clone with a few counts. This chain uses TRBV6-5 with TRBJ1-6; possible D gene TRBD1, 5 bases. The CDR3 has 18 residues. With 1 base removed from V and 11 bases from J, the gap between germline ends came to 24 bases. Germline V gene lookup returns CDR1 MNHEY and CDR2 SVGAGI. CDR3 sequence reads: CASSYWGGTTGHRPPLHF. As DNA, the CDR3 is TGTGCCAGCAGTTACTGGGGGGGGACTACGGGCCACCGACCACCCCTCCACTTT.

This clone occurred a few times. The junction does not match germline at one end; this may be a read error. V and J are TRBV5-1 and TRBJ2-5; D might be TRBD2 (7 bases). Germline CDR1 is SGHRS and CDR2 is YFSETQ. The CDR3 totals 17 residues. The DNA for the CDR3 is TGCGACAGCAGCTTGTGGGGCTCCGGCGGGGGCGGAGAGACCCAGTACTTC. It codes for CDSSLWGSGGGGETQYF.